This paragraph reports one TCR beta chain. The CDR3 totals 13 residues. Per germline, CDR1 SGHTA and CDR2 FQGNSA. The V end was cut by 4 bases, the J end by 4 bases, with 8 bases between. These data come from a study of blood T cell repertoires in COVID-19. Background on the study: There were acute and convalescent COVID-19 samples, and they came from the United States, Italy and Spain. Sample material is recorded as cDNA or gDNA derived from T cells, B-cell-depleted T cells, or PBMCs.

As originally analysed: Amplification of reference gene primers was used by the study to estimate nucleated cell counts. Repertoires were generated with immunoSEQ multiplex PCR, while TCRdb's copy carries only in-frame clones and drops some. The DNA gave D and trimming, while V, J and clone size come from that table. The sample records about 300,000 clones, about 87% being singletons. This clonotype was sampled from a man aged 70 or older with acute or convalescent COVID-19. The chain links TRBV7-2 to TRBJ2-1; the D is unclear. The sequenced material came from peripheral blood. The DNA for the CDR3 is TGTGCCAGCAGCTCCTTTGTATACAATGAGCAGTTCTTC. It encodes CASSSFVYNEQFF.